A selection of T cell receptor beta chains follows, all from one sample in a study of Ad26.COV2.S vaccination and SARS-CoV-2 variants. Using immunoSEQ multiplex PCR, the repertoire was profiled, and TCRdb retains in-frame clones only, with some absent. The data contain 350,000 to 450,000 clones, about 88% of them singletons. The source was peripheral blood, collected in a trial of Ad26.COV2.S vaccine versus placebo. Receptors originate from a person between 18 and 65 years old who received the Ad26.COV2.S COVID-19 vaccine or a placebo. CDR3s include the opening cysteine and the closing phenylalanine or tryptophan. The order of the fields is V gene, J gene, CDR3 protein.

TRBV27,TRBJ1-5,CASSSIKELGQPQHF
TRBV5-1,TRBJ1-1,CASSWGQPGSEAFF
TRBV5-1,TRBJ2-1,CASSKQAGTSGNNEQFF
TRBV2,TRBJ2-1,CASSRGLAGPGGEQFF
TRBV4-1,TRBJ2-5,CASSQVGQGATQYF
TRBV6-5,TRBJ2-7,CASSMGSPYEQYF
TRBV4-1,TRBJ2-7,CASSQGHLANEQYF
TRBV3-1/TRBV3-2,TRBJ2-2,CASSQEYTGELFF
TRBV11-3,TRBJ1-6,CASSLDSSYNSPLHF
TRBV7-9,TRBJ1-2,CASSFGTDHYGYTF
TRBV7-2,TRBJ1-2,CASSGYRRFYGYTF
TRBV10-2,TRBJ2-7,CASRGREVGEQYF
TRBV9,TRBJ2-1,CASSEGPRGASSYNEQFF
TRBV6-5,TRBJ2-5,CASSRSGTSGQSIDF
TRBV11-3,TRBJ1-6,CASSLAAGRNSPLHF
TRBV5-5,TRBJ2-6,CASSWTGSGANVLTF
TRBV2,TRBJ1-1,CASSPQGADTEAFF
TRBV6-2/TRBV6-3,TRBJ2-7,CASSYDGTGNFYEQYF
TRBV9,TRBJ1-4,CASSVGQGAEKLFF
TRBV15,TRBJ1-1,CATSRDGTNMNTEAFF
TRBV4-3,TRBJ2-1,CASSQELAGVSNEQFF
TRBV11-3,TRBJ2-1,CASSLGRGRTYNEQFF
TRBV28,TRBJ1-5,CASRPQGASGQPQHF
TRBV6-5,TRBJ2-5,CASRDRGGTQYF
TRBV6-5,TRBJ2-3,CASSFTSQGSDTQYF
TRBV4-1,TRBJ1-2,CASSQTFGQPSNYGYTF
TRBV20-1,TRBJ2-1,CSASLAGAAYEQFF
TRBV28,TRBJ2-5,CASSCRTSGFQETQYF
TRBV6-5,TRBJ2-7,CASSYSRRITYEQYF
TRBV7-3,TRBJ2-2,CASSQPGAGGPSGELFF
TRBV19,TRBJ2-1,CASSTPAGVSYNEQFF
TRBV12-5,TRBJ2-2,CASGLYPSGELFF
TRBV11-3,TRBJ2-6,CASSLEGRGTHSGANVLTF
TRBV28,TRBJ1-1,CASSFKTNTEAFF
TRBV19,TRBJ2-3,CASSKGTNGDTQYF
TRBV28,TRBJ1-1,CASRLIDREEAFF
TRBV7-9,TRBJ2-2,CASSLERGSNTGELFF
TRBV29-1,TRBJ1-1,CSAPGANTEAFF
TRBV2,TRBJ2-7,CASSEAGAYQYF
TRBV5-8,TRBJ2-7,CASSLVPDKQYF
TRBV7-9,TRBJ2-3,CASSHRLAAQYF
TRBV19,TRBJ2-3,CASSIAGTSGADTQYF
TRBV28,TRBJ2-7,CASSPHVAGTYEQYF
TRBV30,TRBJ2-1,CAWSGRTEEQFF
TRBV9,TRBJ2-2,CASSVTGVSGELFF
TRBV21-1,TRBJ1-2,CASRPLYGYTF
TRBV6-5,TRBJ2-3,CASSPSGASTDTQYF
TRBV7-9,TRBJ2-1,CASSFPGPYNEQFF
TRBV7-2,TRBJ2-7,CASSLAPGGNEQYF
TRBV4-2,TRBJ1-3,CASSQDRRVSDTIYF
TRBV6-9,TRBJ1-6,CASSTTGFSPLHF
TRBV30,TRBJ2-1,CAWSYLYNEQFF
TRBV19,TRBJ1-1,CASSIDTGTANTEAFF
TRBV25-1,TRBJ1-2,CASSETAALHYGYTF
TRBV7-8,TRBJ2-2,CASSLSLAGNTGELFF